The sequence of this TCR beta chain was determined in a study of cytomegalovirus exposure and HLA in healthy donors (dated by TCRdb to about 2017). For the wider study: According to a later analysis, one platform produced both the 100 to 150 validation repertoires and the 670 or so repertoires of the first cohort. The study aimed to test whether cataloging public T cell receptors could reveal signatures of past pathogen exposure. In addition to the first cohort of roughly 700 subjects, a separate validation cohort of 120 different subjects was used. To predict cytomegalovirus infection status, the study combined high-throughput TCR immunosequencing, statistical association of individual TCRs with disease status, and machine learning.

Libraries were prepared through the immunoSEQ multiplex PCR assay. The paper's data handling went like this. A statistical classification framework was built for diagnosing cytomegalovirus status from the catalog of TCR beta chain sequences. TCRdb obtained this table from immuneACCESS and retained in-frame rearrangements with V and J assigned. These tables miss some clones; where compared with another copy, unresolved V genes account for less than half of the shortfall, and the remainder is unexplained. V and J calls and clone size are copied from that table; D and trimming were computed from the DNA. The sample table lists fewer than 200,000 clones, about 90% of them with a count of one. The ten largest clones represent 4% to 4.5% of the sample. As for this clone: There is no known antigen for this receptor. Base qualities are not recorded, but no much larger clone differs from it by a single base.

What the work shows at the level of the full study, not this receptor alone: The validation cohort had no HLA typing available for a later analysis, so co-occurrence within that cohort was assessed over all 130 or so repertoires. According to the authors, the approach could potentially be generalized to other disease states and immunological phenotypes. Most TCR sequences were observed very rarely across donors, whereas some public TCRs were present in many individuals. Three of the identified cytomegalovirus-associated TCR beta chains were confirmed in vitro to be specific for cytomegalovirus antigens. In a later analysis, TCRs clustered in the first cohort were found to also tend to co-occur in the 130 or so validation repertoires, with 85% to 95% of cluster scores above 0. In both the original and validation cohorts, the classifier was reported to diagnose cytomegalovirus status with high specificity and sensitivity. In the study, about 150 TCR beta chains were listed as associated with cytomegalovirus.

The donors were included in the validation cohort of over a hundred subjects, a group kept apart from the roughly 730-subject first cohort. The sequencing sample was made of PBMCs. The TCR was taken from a young man in good health and CMV-seropositive.

The CDR3 here reads CASSLRGRGNQPQHF. The sequence in DNA is TGTGCCAGCAGCTTAAGGGGAAGGGGCAATCAGCCCCAGCATTTT. Here the chain combines TRBV11-3 and TRBJ1-5, and possibly TRBD1, on 5 matching bases. At the junction V is shortened by 2 bases and J by 2 bases, with 10 bases in between. The CDR3 covers 15 residues, taking in both the cysteine and the phenylalanine. Only CDR3 DNA remains: 45 bases, in frame from the first base. Looking up the germline V gene yields CDR1 SGHNT and CDR2 YENEEA. The reference TRBV11-3 and TRBJ1-5 proteins fill in what lies around the CDR3, so the full variable domain reads EAGVVQSPRYKIIEKKQPVAFWCNPISGHNTLYWYLQNLGQGPELLIRYENEEAVDDSQLPKDRFSAERLKGVDSTLKIQPAELGDSAVYLCASSLRGRGNQPQHFGDGTRLSIL.